Each of the 25 T cell receptor beta chains below was sequenced from the same sample in a study of Ad26.COV2.S vaccination and SARS-CoV-2 variants. Treatment of the sample: over 15 received Ad26.COV2.S at low or high dose, single or two shots; roughly five received placebo; per-sample allocation not given. Each sample was drawn 63 days after the first injection (of vaccine or placebo). Data came from immunoSEQ multiplex PCR; TCRdb stores just in-frame clones and leaves some out. The data hold over 450,000 clones, with roughly nine tenths observed a single time. The sequenced sample was peripheral blood, obtained in a trial of Ad26.COV2.S vaccine versus placebo. All receptors derive from a person aged 18-65 years who received the Ad26.COV2.S COVID-19 vaccine or a placebo.

J is TRBJ2-3 and V is TRBV21-1; the table calls TRBD1, which could not be checked here. TRBV21-1 is flagged as a pseudogene. The CDR3 length is 16 residues. The chain's CDR3 is CASSKADTSNADTQYF. For the CDR3, the DNA is TGTGCCAGCAGCAAAGCCGACACCTCAAACGCAGATACGCAGTATTTT.

This chain uses TRBV30 with TRBJ2-7, with 9 bases lining up with TRBD1. The CDR3 is made up of 14 amino acids. With 5 bases clipped from V and 3 bases from J, the junction kept 8 bases outside the gene matches. Germline loops: CDR1 GTSNPN, CDR2 SVGIG (reference sequence). The CDR3 nucleotides are TGTGCCTGGGGTACCGGGACAGGGCACTACGAGCAGTACTTC. Protein sequence: CAWGTGTGHYEQYF.

This chain connects TRBV10-3 to TRBJ2-7; 7 nucleotides line up with TRBD1. V dropped 6 bases and J dropped 4; count of bases not matched to a gene: 9. Germline V lookup: CDR1 ENHRY, CDR2 SYGVKD. There are 14 residues in the CDR3. CDR3 region: CAISGRDSSYEQYF. The CDR3 nucleotides read TGTGCCATCAGCGGCCGGGACAGCTCATACGAGCAGTACTTC.

The rearrangement uses TRBV6-2 or TRBV6-3 and TRBJ2-3, with D possibly TRBD1 on 7 matching bases. There are 15 residues in the CDR3. Germline V lookup: CDR1 MNHEY, CDR2 SVGEGT. The V end lost 3 bases, the J end lost 3 bases, and 13 bases lay between the germline ends. The CDR3, as DNA: TGTGCCAGCAGTTATCAGGGGGGTAGTACAGATACGCAGTATTTT. It codes for CASSYQGGSTDTQYF.

Points on this clone: Within the sample, other DNA sequences also encode this same CDR3. J is TRBJ2-1 and V is TRBV18, with TRBD2 identical over 12 bases. Germline V lookup: CDR1 KGHSH, CDR2 LQKENI. The CDR3 consists of 15 residues. The J segment lost 8 bases and the V segment lost 0 bases, leaving 2 bases of the junction unmatched. CDR3 nucleotides: TGTGCCAGCTCACCACCGGGACTAGCGGGCCATGAGCAGTTCTTC. It yields the protein CASSPPGLAGHEQFF.

The J gene is TRBJ2-1, the V gene TRBV7-6, with 12 positions matching TRBD2. The CDR3 is 16 residues long. J lost 3 bases, V lost 5 bases, and 5 bases had no gene match. Germline V gene sequence: CDR1 SGHVS, CDR2 FNYEAQ. As DNA, the CDR3 is TGTGCCAGCAGCCTGACTAGCGGGGGCTACTACAATGAGCAGTTCTTC. Its translation: CASSLTSGGYYNEQFF. The variable domain in full, with the rest retrieved from reference TRBV7-6 and TRBJ2-1, is GAGVSQSPRYKVTKRGQDVALRCDPISGHVSLYWYRQALGQGPEFLTYFNYEAQQDKSGLPNDRFSAERPEGSISTLTIQRTEQRDSAMYRCASSLTSGGYYNEQFFGPGTRLTVL.

The gene calls are TRBV4-1 and TRBJ2-1; no clear D gene. CDR1 and CDR2 from the germline V gene are MGHRA and YSYEKL. The CDR3 is made up of 16 amino acids. The germline V and J ends were trimmed by 1 base and 0 bases, with 10 bases remaining between them. The CDR3 DNA is TGCGCCAGCAGCCAAGCTCTGGCGAGCTCCTACAATGAGCAGTTCTTC. Translation: CASSQALASSYNEQFF.

There are a few counts of this clone. The chain carries TRBV18 and TRBJ1-5; the D gene is possibly TRBD1 (5 bases). Germline lookup yields CDR1 KGHSH and CDR2 LQKENI. CDR3 size: 14 residues. Trimming stripped 8 bases from V and 5 bases from J, with 16 bases between. The CDR3, as DNA: TGTGCCAGCCACAAGGGCCTGGGGGATCAGCCCCAGCATTTT. Protein: CASHKGLGDQPQHF.

This chain uses TRBV6-2 or TRBV6-3 with TRBJ2-3; 11 positions match TRBD2. V was clipped by 2 bases and J by 5 bases; unmatched bases: 6. The CDR3 consists of 16 residues. Germline V CDR1 and CDR2: MNHEY, SVGEGT. The CDR3: CASSYGTSGFRDTQYF. CDR3 nucleotides: TGTGCCAGCAGTTACGGGACTAGCGGATTCAGAGATACGCAGTATTTT.

The chain carries TRBV28 and TRBJ1-4; 7 bases align to TRBD1. The CDR3 spans 15 residues. From germline, CDR1 is MDHEN and CDR2 SYDVKM. Trimming at V came to 3 bases and at J to 8 bases, leaving 9 bases not matched to a gene. The CDR3 protein is CASSLSQGGGEKLFF. The CDR3 region has the DNA TGTGCCAGCAGTTTGTCCCAGGGGGGAGGCGAAAAACTGTTTTTT.

This chain links TRBV12-3 or TRBV12-4 with TRBJ1-1, with D possibly being TRBD1 (5 bases). The V end was cut by 3 bases, the J end by 5 bases, with 10 bases between. This CDR3 is built from 13 residues. CDR3 region: CASSFRVQTEAFF. CDR3 DNA: TGTGCCAGCAGTTTCAGGGTACAAACTGAAGCTTTCTTT.

The chain is built from TRBV21-1 and TRBJ1-2; no check of the table's D call, TRBD1, against the DNA was made. TRBV21-1 is described as a pseudogene. The CDR3 is made up of 13 amino acids. This CDR3 reads CASAGQGLGGYTF. The CDR3 nucleotides are TGTGCCAGCGCGGGACAGGGGCTCGGTGGCTACACCTTC.

V gene TRBV7-9 combines with J gene TRBJ2-7; D may be TRBD1 (5 bases). Trimming left V 3 bases short and J 6 bases short, with 12 bases between. This CDR3 comprises 13 residues. Germline CDR1 and CDR2: SEHNR and FQNEAQ (reference sequence). CDR3: CASSFKGRGEQYF. In DNA form, the CDR3 reads TGTGCCAGCAGCTTTAAGGGGCGTGGCGAGCAGTACTTC.

The chain recombines TRBV28 with TRBJ1-1; D gene ambiguous. V was pared by 6 bases and J by 3 bases, with 11 bases between. The CDR3 is made up of 13 amino acids. Germline CDR1 is MDHEN and CDR2 is SYDVKM. CDR3 nucleotide sequence: TGTGCCAGCAGCCCAACTGCATACACTGAAGCTTTCTTT. Translated: CASSPTAYTEAFF.

The chain has TRBV19 and TRBJ1-5, with 7 positions matching TRBD1. The V segment lost 7 bases and the J segment 4 bases; nucleotides outside the gene matches: 10. Germline lookup yields CDR1 LNHDA and CDR2 SQIVND (reference sequence). The length of the CDR3 is 15 residues. CDR3 in DNA: TGTGCCAGTACCCCCCCCGGCAGGGGGAATCAGCCCCAGCATTTT. Translation: CASTPPGRGNQPQHF.

The chain combines TRBV5-1 with TRBJ2-1; TRBD2 matches 7 bases. The CDR3 sequence is 16 residues long. Germline-derived CDR1 and CDR2 are SGHRS and YFSETQ. V dropped 4 bases and J dropped 2; count of bases not matched to a gene: 9. CDR3 residues: CASSRGGSLTYNEQFF. The DNA of the CDR3 is TGCGCCAGCAGCCGTGGCGGGAGCCTTACCTACAATGAGCAGTTCTTC.

This clone was seen a few times. The chain combines TRBV6-1 with TRBJ2-7; TRBD2 agrees at 7 bases. Germline CDR1 reads MNHNS; CDR2 reads SASEGT. This CDR3 has 13 residues. Germline trimming cut 2 bases from V and 6 bases from J; bases unmatched to any gene: 4. This chain's CDR3 is CASSEYGGTEQYF. CDR3 DNA: TGTGCCAGCAGTGAATACGGGGGGACCGAGCAGTACTTC.

The chain carries TRBV3-1 (or the pseudogene TRBV3-2) and TRBJ1-1; 9 bases match TRBD1. This CDR3 region has 17 residues. V was clipped by 6 bases and J by 3 bases; unmatched bases: 14. Germline V gene lookup returns CDR1 LGHDT and CDR2 YNNKEL (reference sequence). The CDR3 DNA reads as TGTGCCAGCAGTTATACCGGGACAGGGCCCCCCTACACTGAAGCTTTCTTT. This encodes CASSYTGTGPPYTEAFF.

The gene calls are TRBV6-6 and TRBJ2-3, with TRBD2 matching 7 bases. The V gene's germline CDR1 is MNHNY and CDR2 SVGAGI (reference sequence). V lost 2 bases to trimming and J lost 3 bases; unmatched junction nucleotides: 5. The CDR3 loop spans 15 amino acids. The CDR3 DNA is TGTGCCAGCAGTTACGGGTCGGGAGGAACAGATACGCAGTATTTT. Translating gives CASSYGSGGTDTQYF.

CDR3 DNA: TGTGCCAGCAGCCCAGGCGTGGGACTAGCGGGGGGGTTAGGAGAGACCCAGTACTTC. Protein: CASSPGVGLAGGLGETQYF. This rearrangement joins TRBV11-2 to TRBJ2-5; 16 bases match TRBD2. This CDR3 contains 19 residues. Germline V gene lookup returns CDR1 SGHAT and CDR2 FQNNGV. Losses at the gene ends were 5 bases for V and 4 bases for J; bases not matched to a gene: 13.

The chain recombines TRBV7-2 with TRBJ1-1, with TRBD1 matching over 10 bases. The germline V gene has CDR1 SGHTA and CDR2 FQGNSA. The CDR3 has 14 residues. Trimming removed 5 bases from V and 4 bases from J; junction bases left unmatched: 4. CDR3 in amino acids: CASSPDRGFTEAFF. The CDR3 DNA is TGTGCCAGCAGCCCGGACAGGGGGTTCACTGAAGCTTTCTTT. Combining the CDR3 with reference TRBV7-2 and TRBJ1-1 gives the whole variable domain GAGVSQSPSNKVTEKGKDVELRCDPISGHTALYWYRQSLGQGLEFLIYFQGNSAPDKSGLPSDRFSAERTGGSVSTLTIQRTQQEDSAVYLCASSPDRGFTEAFFGQGTRLTVV.

J is TRBJ1-3 and V is TRBV9; 7 bases are shared with TRBD1. The CDR3 consists of 17 residues. The J segment lost 4 bases and the V segment lost 4 bases, leaving 14 bases of the junction unmatched. Germline-derived CDR1 and CDR2 are SGDLS and YYNGEE. The CDR3: CASSPSRSTGRGNTIYF. CDR3 sequence (DNA): TGTGCCAGCAGCCCCTCTCGATCGACAGGGAGAGGAAACACCATATATTTT.

The V call is TRBV6-2 or TRBV6-3, the J call TRBJ1-5; D is unclear. This CDR3 is 14 amino acids long. In germline, CDR1 is MNHEY, CDR2 SVGEGT. Deletions cut 2 bases from V and 1 base from J, with 6 bases between. In DNA, the CDR3 is TGTGCCAGCAGTTACCTCCTAAGCAATCAGCCCCAGCATTTT. Translation: CASSYLLSNQPQHF.

This chain links TRBV7-3 with TRBJ2-1; unclear D gene. Germline V gene lookup returns CDR1 SGHTA and CDR2 FQGTGA. CDR3 length: 13 residues. Trimming took off 5 bases at V and 2 bases at J, with 7 bases between the two ends. This CDR3 is CASSPGPYNEQFF. Written as DNA, the CDR3 is TGTGCCAGCAGCCCAGGACCCTACAATGAGCAGTTCTTC.

This chain connects TRBV5-4 to TRBJ2-5; 9 nucleotides align to TRBD1. The CDR3 extends over 15 amino acids. V dropped 4 bases and J dropped 1; count of bases not matched to a gene: 5. The germline V gene has CDR1 SGHNT and CDR2 YYREEE (reference sequence). CDR3 loop: CASSRRQGGQETQYF. CDR3 coding DNA: TGTGCCAGCAGCAGACGACAGGGGGGCCAAGAGACCCAGTACTTC.